This record concerns one T cell receptor (beta chain) sequence. The length of the CDR3 is 14 residues. V shed 0 bases and J shed 5 bases, with 11 bases lying between them. Per the germline V gene, CDR1 is SGHRS and CDR2 is YFSETQ. This sample is drawn from a study of shared clonotypes between healthy human individuals. Sorted-subset replicate PCR reactions were performed with around 200 ng DNA, corresponding to some 32,000 T cell genomes. Only in-frame clones appear in the TCRdb table, and some are missing; sequencing was by immunoSEQ multiplex PCR. Of around 600,000 clones listed, around 97% are singletons.

The V and J genes are TRBV5-1 and TRBJ2-5; D gene unclear. The specimen sequenced was naive CD4+ T cells sorted from blood. Indicated subset: CD45RA+ positively selected. The sequence was collected from a woman aged 25 to 39 in good health. The CDR3 coding sequence is TGCGCCAGCAGCTTGGGCCAGCCCGAGGAGACCCAGTACTTC. It codes for CASSLGQPEETQYF.